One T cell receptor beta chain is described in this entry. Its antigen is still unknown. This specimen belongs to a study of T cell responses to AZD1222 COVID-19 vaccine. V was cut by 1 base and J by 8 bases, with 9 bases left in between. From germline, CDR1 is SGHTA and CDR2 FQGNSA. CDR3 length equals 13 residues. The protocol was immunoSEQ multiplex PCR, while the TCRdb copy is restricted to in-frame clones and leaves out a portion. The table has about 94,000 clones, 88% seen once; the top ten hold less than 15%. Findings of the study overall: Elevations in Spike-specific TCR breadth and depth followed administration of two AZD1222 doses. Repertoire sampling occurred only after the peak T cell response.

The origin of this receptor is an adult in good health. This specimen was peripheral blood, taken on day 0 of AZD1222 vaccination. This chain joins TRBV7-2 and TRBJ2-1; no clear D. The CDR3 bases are TGTGCCAGCAGCTTAGTTAAGGGCGATGAGCAGTTCTTC. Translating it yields CASSLVKGDEQFF.